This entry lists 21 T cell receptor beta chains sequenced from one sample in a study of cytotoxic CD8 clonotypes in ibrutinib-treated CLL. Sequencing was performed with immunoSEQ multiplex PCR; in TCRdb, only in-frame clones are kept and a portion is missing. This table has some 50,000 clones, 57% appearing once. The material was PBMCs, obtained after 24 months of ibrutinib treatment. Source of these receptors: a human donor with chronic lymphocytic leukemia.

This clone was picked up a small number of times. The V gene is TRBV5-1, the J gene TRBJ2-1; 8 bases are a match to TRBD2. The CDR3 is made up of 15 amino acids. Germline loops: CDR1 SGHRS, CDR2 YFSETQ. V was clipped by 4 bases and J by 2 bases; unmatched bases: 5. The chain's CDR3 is CASSLGGGAYNEQFF. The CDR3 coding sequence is TGCGCCAGCAGCCTCGGGGGGGGCGCCTACAATGAGCAGTTCTTC.

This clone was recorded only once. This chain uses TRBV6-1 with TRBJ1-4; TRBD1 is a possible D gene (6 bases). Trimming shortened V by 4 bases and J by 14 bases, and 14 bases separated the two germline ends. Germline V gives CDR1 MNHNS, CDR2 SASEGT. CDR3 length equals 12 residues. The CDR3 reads CASSVTGMRLFF. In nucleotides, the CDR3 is TGTGCCAGCAGTGTAACAGGGATGCGCCTGTTTTTT.

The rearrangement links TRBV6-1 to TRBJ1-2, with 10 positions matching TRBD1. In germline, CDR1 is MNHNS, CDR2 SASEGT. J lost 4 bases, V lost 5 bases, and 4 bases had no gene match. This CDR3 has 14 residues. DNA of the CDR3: TGTGCCAGCAGTCCGGGACAGGGGTTCTATGGCTACACCTTC. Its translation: CASSPGQGFYGYTF.

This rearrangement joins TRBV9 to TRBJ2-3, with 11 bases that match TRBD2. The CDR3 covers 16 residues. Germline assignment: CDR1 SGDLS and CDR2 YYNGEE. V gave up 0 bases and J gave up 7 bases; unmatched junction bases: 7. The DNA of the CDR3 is TGTGCCAGCAGCGTAGCTAGCGGGGGGACCCGGAATACGCAGTATTTT. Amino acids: CASSVASGGTRNTQYF.

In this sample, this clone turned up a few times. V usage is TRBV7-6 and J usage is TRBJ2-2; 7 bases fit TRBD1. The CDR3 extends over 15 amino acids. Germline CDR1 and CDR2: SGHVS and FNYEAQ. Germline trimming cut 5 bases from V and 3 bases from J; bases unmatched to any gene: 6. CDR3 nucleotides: TGTGCCAGCAGCCCCGGACAGGCACACACCGGGGAGCTGTTTTTT. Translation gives CASSPGQAHTGELFF.

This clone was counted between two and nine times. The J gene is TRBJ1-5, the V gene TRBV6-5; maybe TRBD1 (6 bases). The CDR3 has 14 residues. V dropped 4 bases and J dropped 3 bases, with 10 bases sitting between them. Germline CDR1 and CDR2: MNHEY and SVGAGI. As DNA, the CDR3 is TGTGCCAGCAGTTGGGACACAATCAATCAGCCCCAGCATTTT. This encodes CASSWDTINQPQHF.

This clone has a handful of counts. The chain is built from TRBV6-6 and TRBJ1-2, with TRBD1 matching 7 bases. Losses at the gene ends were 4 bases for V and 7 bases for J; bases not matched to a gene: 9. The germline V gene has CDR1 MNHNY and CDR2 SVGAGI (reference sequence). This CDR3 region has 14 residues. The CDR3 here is CASSSGQAGRGYTF. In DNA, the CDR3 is TGTGCCAGCAGTTCCGGACAGGCGGGACGTGGCTACACCTTC.

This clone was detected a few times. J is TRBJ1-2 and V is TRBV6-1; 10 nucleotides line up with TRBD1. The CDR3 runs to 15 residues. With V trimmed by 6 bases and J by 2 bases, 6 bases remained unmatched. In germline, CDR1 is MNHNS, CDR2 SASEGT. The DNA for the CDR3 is TGTGCCAGCAGCCCAGGGACAGGGGCGAACTATGGCTACACCTTC. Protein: CASSPGTGANYGYTF.

The CDR3 reads CASSGTGGINGYTF. For the CDR3, the DNA is TGTGCCAGCAGTGGGACAGGGGGCATTAATGGCTACACCTTC. The chain employs TRBV6-1 and TRBJ1-2; 11 bases fit TRBD1. Losses at the gene ends were 4 bases for V and 6 bases for J; bases not matched to a gene: 4. This CDR3 has 14 amino acids. CDR1 is MNHNS, CDR2 SASEGT, per germline.

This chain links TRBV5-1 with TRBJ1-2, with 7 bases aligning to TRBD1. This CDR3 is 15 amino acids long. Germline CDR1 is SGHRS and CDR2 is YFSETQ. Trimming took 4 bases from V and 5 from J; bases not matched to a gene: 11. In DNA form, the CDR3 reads TGCGCCAGCAGCCCCCATATAGACAGGGAATATGGCTACACCTTC. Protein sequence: CASSPHIDREYGYTF.

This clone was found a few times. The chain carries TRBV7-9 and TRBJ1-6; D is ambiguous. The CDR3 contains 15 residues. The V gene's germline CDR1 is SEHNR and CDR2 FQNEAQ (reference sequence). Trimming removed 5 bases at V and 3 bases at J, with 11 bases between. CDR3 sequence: CASSKQVHYNSPLHF. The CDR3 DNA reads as TGTGCCAGCAGCAAGCAGGTCCACTATAATTCACCCCTCCACTTT.

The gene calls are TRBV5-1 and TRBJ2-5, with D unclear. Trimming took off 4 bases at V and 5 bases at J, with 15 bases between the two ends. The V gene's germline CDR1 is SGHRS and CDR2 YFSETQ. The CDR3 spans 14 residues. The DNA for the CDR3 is TGCGCCAGCAGCCTTGGCTTCGTTGGGGAGACCCAGTACTTC. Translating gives CASSLGFVGETQYF. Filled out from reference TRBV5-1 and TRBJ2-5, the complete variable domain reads KAGVTQTPRYLIKTRGQQVTLSCSPISGHRSVSWYQQTPGQGLQFLFEYFSETQRNKGNFPGRFSGRQFSNSRSEMNVSTLELGDSALYLCASSLGFVGETQYFGPGTRLLVL.

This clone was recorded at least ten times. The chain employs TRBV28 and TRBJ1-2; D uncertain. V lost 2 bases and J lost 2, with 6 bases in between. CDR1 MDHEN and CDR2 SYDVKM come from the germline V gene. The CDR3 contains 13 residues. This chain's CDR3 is CASSLGLNYGYTF. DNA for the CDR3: TGTGCCAGCAGTTTAGGACTGAACTATGGCTACACCTTC.

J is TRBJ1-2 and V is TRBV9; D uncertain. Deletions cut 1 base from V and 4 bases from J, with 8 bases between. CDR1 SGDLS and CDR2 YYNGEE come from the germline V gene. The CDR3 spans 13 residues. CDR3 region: CASSVKMGYGYTF. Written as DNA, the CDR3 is TGTGCCAGCAGCGTAAAGATGGGCTATGGCTACACCTTC.

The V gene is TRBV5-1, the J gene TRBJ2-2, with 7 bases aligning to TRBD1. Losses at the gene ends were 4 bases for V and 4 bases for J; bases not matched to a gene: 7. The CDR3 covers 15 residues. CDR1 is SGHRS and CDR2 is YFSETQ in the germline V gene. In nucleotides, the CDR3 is TGCGCCAGCAGCACCGACAGGGTGCGCACCGGGGAGCTGTTTTTT. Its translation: CASSTDRVRTGELFF.

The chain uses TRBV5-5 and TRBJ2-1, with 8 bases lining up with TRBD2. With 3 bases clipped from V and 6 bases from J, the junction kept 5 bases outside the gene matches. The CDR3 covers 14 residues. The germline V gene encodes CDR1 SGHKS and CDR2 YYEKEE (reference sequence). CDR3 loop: CASSSGGAGNEQFF. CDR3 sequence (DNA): TGTGCCAGCAGCTCCGGGGGGGCGGGCAATGAGCAGTTCTTC.

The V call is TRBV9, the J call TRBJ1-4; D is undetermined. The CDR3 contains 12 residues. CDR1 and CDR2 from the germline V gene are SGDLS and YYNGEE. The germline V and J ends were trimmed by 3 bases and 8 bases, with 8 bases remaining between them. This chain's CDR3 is CASSALGEKLFF. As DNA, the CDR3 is TGTGCCAGCAGCGCCCTGGGCGAAAAACTGTTTTTT. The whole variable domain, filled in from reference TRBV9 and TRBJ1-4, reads DSGVTQTPKHLITATGQRVTLRCSPRSGDLSVYWYQQSLDQGLQFLIQYYNGEERAKGNILERFSAQQFPDLHSELNLSSLELGDSALYFCASSALGEKLFFGSGTQLSVL.

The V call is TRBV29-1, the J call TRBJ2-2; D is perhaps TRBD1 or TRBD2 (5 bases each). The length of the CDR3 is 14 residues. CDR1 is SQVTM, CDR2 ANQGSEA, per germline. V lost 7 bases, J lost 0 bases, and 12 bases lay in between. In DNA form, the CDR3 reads TGCAGCGGGGGCCAGGGAGCGAACACCGGGGAGCTGTTTTTT. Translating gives CSGGQGANTGELFF.

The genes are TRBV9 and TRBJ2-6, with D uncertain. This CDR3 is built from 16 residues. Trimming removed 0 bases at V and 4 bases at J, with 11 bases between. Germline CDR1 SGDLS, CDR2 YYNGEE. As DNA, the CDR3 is TGTGCCAGCAGCGTAGATGACTTCTCCGGGGCCAACGTCCTGACTTTC. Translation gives CASSVDDFSGANVLTF.

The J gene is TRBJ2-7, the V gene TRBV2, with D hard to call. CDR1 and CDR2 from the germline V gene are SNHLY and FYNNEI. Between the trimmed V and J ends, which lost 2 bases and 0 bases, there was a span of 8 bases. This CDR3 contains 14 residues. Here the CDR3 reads CASSERAISYEQYF. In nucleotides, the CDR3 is TGTGCCAGCAGTGAACGGGCAATCTCCTACGAGCAGTACTTC.

CDR3 DNA: TGTGCCAGCAGCTTGTTAAGTAGGGCTAGCACAGATACGCAGTATTTT. It yields the protein CASSLLSRASTDTQYF. The chain couples TRBV5-6 to TRBJ2-3; D uncertain. The length of the CDR3 is 16 residues. In germline, CDR1 is SGHDT, CDR2 YYEEEE. Trimming took 1 base from V and 0 from J, leaving 12 bases between them. Complete variable domain (other parts from reference TRBV5-6 and TRBJ2-3): DAGVTQSPTHLIKTRGQQVTLRCSPKSGHDTVSWYQQALGQGPQFIFQYYEEEERQRGNFPDRFSGHQFPNYSSELNVNALLLGDSALYLCASSLLSRASTDTQYFGPGTRLTVL.